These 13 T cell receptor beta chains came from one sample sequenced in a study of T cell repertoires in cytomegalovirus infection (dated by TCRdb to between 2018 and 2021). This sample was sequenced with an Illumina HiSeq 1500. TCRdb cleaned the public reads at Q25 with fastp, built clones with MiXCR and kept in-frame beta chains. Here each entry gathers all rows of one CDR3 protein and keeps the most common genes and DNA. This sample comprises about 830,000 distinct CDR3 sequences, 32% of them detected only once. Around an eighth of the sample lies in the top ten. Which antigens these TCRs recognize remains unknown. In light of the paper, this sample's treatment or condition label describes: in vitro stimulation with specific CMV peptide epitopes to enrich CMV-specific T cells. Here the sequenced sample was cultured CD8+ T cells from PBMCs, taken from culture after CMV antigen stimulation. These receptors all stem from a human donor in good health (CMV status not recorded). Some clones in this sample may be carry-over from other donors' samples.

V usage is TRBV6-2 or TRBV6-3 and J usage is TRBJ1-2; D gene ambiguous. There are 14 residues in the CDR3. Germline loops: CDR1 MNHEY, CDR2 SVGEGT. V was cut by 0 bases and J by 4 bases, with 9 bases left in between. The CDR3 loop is CASSYSAVSYGYTF. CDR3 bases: TGTGCCAGCAGTTACTCTGCGGTATCCTATGGCTACACCTTC.

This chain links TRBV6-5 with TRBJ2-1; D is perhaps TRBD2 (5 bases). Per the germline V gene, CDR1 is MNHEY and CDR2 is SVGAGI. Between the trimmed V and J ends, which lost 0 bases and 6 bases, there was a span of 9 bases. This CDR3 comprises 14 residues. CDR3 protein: CASSYSLGPNEQFF. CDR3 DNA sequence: TGTGCCAGCAGTTACTCACTAGGCCCCAATGAGCAGTTCTTC.

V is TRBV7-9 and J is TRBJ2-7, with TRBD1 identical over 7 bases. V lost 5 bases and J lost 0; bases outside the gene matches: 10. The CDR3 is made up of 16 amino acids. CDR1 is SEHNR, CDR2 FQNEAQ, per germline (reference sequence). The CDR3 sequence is CASSPRTGRNSYEQYF. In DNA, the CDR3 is TGTGCCAGCAGCCCACGGACAGGCCGTAACTCCTACGAGCAGTACTTC.

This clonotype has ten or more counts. DNA for the CDR3: TGTGCCAGCAGCCCCCGCGGCCCCTCCGAGCAGTACGTC. Translated, it gives CASSPRGPSEQYV. This chain connects TRBV7-2 to TRBJ2-7, with D unresolved. CDR3 length: 13 residues. The ends were cut back, 5 bases at V and 6 bases at J, with 14 bases in the middle. CDR1 SGHTA and CDR2 FQGNSA come from the germline V gene.

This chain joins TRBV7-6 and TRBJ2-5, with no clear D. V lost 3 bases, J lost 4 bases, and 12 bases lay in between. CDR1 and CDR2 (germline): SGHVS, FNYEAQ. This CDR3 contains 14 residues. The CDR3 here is CASSLKGLGETQYF. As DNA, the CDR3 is TGTGCCAGCAGCTTGAAAGGGTTGGGAGAGACCCAGTACTTC. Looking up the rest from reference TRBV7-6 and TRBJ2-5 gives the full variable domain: GAGVSQSPRYKVTKRGQDVALRCDPISGHVSLYWYRQALGQGPEFLTYFNYEAQQDKSGLPNDRFSAERPEGSISTLTIQRTEQRDSAMYRCASSLKGLGETQYFGPGTRLLVL.

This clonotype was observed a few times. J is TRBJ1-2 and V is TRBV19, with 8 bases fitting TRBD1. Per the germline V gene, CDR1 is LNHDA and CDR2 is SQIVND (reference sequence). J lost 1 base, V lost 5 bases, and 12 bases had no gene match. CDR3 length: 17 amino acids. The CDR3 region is CASSYRDTRGLNYGYTF. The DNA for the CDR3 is TGTGCCAGTAGTTACCGAGACACCAGGGGGCTTAACTATGGCTACACCTTC.

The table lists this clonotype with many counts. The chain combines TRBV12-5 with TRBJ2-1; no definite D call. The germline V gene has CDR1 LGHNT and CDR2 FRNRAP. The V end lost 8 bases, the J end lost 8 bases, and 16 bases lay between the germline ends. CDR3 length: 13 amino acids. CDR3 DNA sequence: TGTGCTAGTTTAGGGCAGAGCCCGCATGAGCAGTTCTTC. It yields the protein CASLGQSPHEQFF.

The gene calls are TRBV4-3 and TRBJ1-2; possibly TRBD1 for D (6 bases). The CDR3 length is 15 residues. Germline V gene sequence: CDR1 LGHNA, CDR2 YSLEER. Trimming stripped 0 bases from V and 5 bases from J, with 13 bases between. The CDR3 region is CASSQDPGQTYGYTF. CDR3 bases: TGCGCCAGCAGCCAAGACCCGGGACAAACGTATGGCTACACCTTC.

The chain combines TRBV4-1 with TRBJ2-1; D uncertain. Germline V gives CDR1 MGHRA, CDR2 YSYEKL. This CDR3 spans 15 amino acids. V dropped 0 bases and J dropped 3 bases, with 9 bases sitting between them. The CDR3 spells CASSQETELYNEQFF. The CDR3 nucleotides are TGCGCCAGCAGCCAAGAAACCGAGCTCTACAATGAGCAGTTCTTC.

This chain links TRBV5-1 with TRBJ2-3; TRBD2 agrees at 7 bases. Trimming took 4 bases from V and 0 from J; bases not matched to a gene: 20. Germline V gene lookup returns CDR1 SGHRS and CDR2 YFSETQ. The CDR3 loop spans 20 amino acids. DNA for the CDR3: TGCGCCAGCAGCATTTTCGCAGGACTAGGAGGGGTTCCTAGCACAGATACGCAGTATTTT. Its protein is CASSIFAGLGGVPSTDTQYF.

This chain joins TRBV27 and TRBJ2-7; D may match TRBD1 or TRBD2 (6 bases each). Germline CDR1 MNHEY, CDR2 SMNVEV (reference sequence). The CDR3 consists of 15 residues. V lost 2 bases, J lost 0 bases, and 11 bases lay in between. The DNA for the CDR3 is TGTGCCAGCAGTTTAAGGGGGGCACTCTCCTACGAGCAGTACGTC. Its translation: CASSLRGALSYEQYV.

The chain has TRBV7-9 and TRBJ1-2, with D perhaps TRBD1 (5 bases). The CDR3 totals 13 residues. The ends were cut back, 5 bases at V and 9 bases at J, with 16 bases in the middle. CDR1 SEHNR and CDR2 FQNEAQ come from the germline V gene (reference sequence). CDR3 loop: CASSPGGAWSYTF. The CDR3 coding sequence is TGTGCCAGCAGCCCCGGCGGGGCTTGGAGCTACACCTTC.

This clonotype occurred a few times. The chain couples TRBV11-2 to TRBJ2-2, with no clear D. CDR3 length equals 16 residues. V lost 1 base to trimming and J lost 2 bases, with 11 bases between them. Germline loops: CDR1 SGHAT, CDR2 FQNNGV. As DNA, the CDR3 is TGTGCCAGCAGCTTAGTAGCAGGCTTCAACACCGGGGAGCTGTTTTTT. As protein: CASSLVAGFNTGELFF.